This T cell receptor (beta chain) originates from a study of cytomegalovirus exposure and HLA in healthy donors (TCRdb year 2017). Turning to the overall study: In an earlier analysis of 450 to 750 of the donors, around 300 Gb of sequence data and 100 million or so unique TCR beta sequences from some 170 million T cells were reported. An early release that covered about 600 HLA-typed donors contained approximately 300 gigabases of sequencing data and tens of millions of unique TCR sequences. Of the 300 to 450 genotyped donors, roughly 80% fell in the genetic ancestry cluster associated with self-reported Caucasian donors. The aim of the study was to test whether cataloging public T cell receptors could identify signatures of past pathogen exposure. Using immunosequencing, the study profiled T cell repertoires from about 650 subjects and related those repertoires to cytomegalovirus serostatus. Along with the approximately 650-subject first cohort, a separate validation cohort of over a hundred different subjects was used. The study combined high-throughput TCR immunosequencing, statistical association of individual TCRs with disease status, and machine learning to predict cytomegalovirus infection status. To study patterns of TCR occurrence, a later analysis re-analyzed previously published TCR beta repertoires from just over 650 donors and added high-resolution HLA genotyping. The later analysis used no new phenotypic data to find candidate immune exposures, relying instead on TCR beta sequences and their occurrence across donors. In an earlier analysis of over 550 of the donors, high-throughput TCR beta sequencing was used to judge whether each TCR beta V gene segment behaved as functional or pseudogenic. Donor age, sex, ethnicity and CMV serostatus were collected together with the repertoire data. A later genetic analysis used genome-wide SNP genotypes for about 65% of the roughly 700 donors, treating that subset as a discovery cohort. Every discovery cohort repertoire had been produced on one sequencing platform. HLA typing covered class I and class II loci at four-digit resolution. Typing coverage differed by locus: A, B, C, DRB1 and DQB1 were typed in about 620-640 donors, DQA1 in about 500, DPA1 in around 580, and DPB1 in roughly 450. Because of strong linkage in the cohort, roughly five DR-DQ haplotypes were treated as single units for association and clustering. Across around 400 genotyped donors of the cohort, an average of 235,054 unique TCR beta nucleotide sequences per donor were sequenced, and approximately 17% of those sequences were non-productive.

Study-level results and caveats: In an earlier analysis of around 500 of the donors, most TCR beta V segments appeared in productive rearrangements about 90% or about 30% of the time, broadly matching IMGT annotations. At a false discovery rate of 0.05, a later analysis linked under 20,000 TCR beta sequences to specific HLA alleles. While some public TCRs were present in many individuals, most TCR sequences turned up only very rarely across donors. A later genetic analysis associated a missense DCLRE1C variant with V-gene and J-gene trimming of TCR beta chains, and an independent cohort replicated the association. It was suggested by the authors that the approach could potentially be generalized to other disease states and immunological phenotypes. HLA typing was unavailable for some donors at each locus, so association tests used only the typed subset. Correlated functional status among segregating V segments might reflect linkage disequilibrium, but an unknown experimental factor could not be ruled out. A further reported finding was that TCR beta sequences accurately predicted the HLA-A and HLA-B alleles for most subjects in the first cohort. The sequencing pipeline was judged likely to have produced a cluster of highly shared sequence variants as a technical artifact. Presence/absence analyses assumed roughly uniform sequencing depth across donors, an assumption that may not hold. A total of fewer than 200 TCR beta chains were listed by the study as associated with cytomegalovirus. A later analysis reported that several top co-occurrence clusters appeared linked to parvovirus B19, influenza, CMV and Epstein-Barr virus. A later analysis found that TCR association rates varied across HLA loci, with DRB1 alleles showing the most associated TCRs and HLA-C alleles the fewest. Because counts were too low, some 16 rarely observed V segments, including chromosome 9 orphons, were excluded from the earlier analysis of 587 of the donors. The classifier was reported to diagnose cytomegalovirus status with high specificity and sensitivity in both the original and validation cohorts. In a later analysis, HLA-associated TCR beta chains were found to be more clonally expanded and to have lower generation probabilities than equally common non-associated chains. For the cohort, immune exposure information was limited to CMV serostatus. The cohort was sequenced for TCR beta chains only, and without alpha or paired-chain data the features that could be detected were limited. Strong co-occurrence of HLA alleles, especially DR and DQ, made assigning TCR associations to individual alleles difficult. A few of the identified cytomegalovirus-associated TCR beta chains were confirmed in vitro to be specific for cytomegalovirus antigens. A later genetic analysis reported fewer N-insertions in productive TCRs among donors in an Asian-associated ancestry cluster than the roughly 720-donor mean. In a later analysis, most CMV-associated TCR beta chains were found to appear HLA-restricted, with HLA associations seemingly driven largely by CMV exposure.

The cohort was made up of approximately 670 healthy bone marrow donors. At the time of sampling, every cohort member was nominally healthy, though immune exposures that went unrecorded were likely present. The donor tested CMV seronegative and was one of the 352 seronegative cohort members. A peripheral blood sample was provided by each donor, and peripheral blood mononuclear cells were used for TCR beta sequencing. The Qiagen DNeasy Blood Extraction Kit was used to extract genomic DNA from the blood cell samples. Library preparation used the immunoSEQ multiplex PCR assay. For the multiplex PCR, a mixture combining 60 forward primers for TCR Vbeta segments and 13 reverse primers for TCR Jbeta segments was used. The CDR3 region of rearranged TCR beta genes was amplified from genomic DNA with a multiplex PCR assay. On the Illumina HiSeq System, the amplified TCR beta libraries were sequenced as 87-base-pair reads. For the original study's pipeline: A later analysis counted approximately 76 million unique TCR beta chains across the 650 to 700 repertoires, and about 10 million of these chains were shared by at least two donors. A nearest-neighbor algorithm error-corrected the raw reads and collapsed the reads into unique sequences, merging closely related sequences to remove PCR and sequencing errors. Alignment of CDR3 sequences to IMGT reference sequences was used to assign V, D and J gene segments. Each retained sequence needed at least a six-nucleotide match to both a V gene segment and a J gene segment. Rearrangements were classified as productive when the CDR3 lacked stop codons and remained in frame with V and J, and all other rearrangements were classified as non-productive. Following IMGT convention, CDR3 was defined as the stretch from the second conserved V-encoded cysteine up to the conserved J-encoded phenylalanine. Sequences without an unambiguous match to a single V gene segment were excluded from the earlier analysis of approximately 560 of the donors. An earlier analysis of 587 of the donors classified V segments as functional when productive rearrangements were above 56.7% and as segregating when the standard deviation between donors was above 5%. To diagnose cytomegalovirus status from the catalog of TCR beta chain sequences, a statistical classification framework was built. A later analysis assigned V and J genes by comparing TCR nucleotide sequences with IMGT/GENE-DB human TR gene sequences. Using the TCRdist pipeline, a later analysis assigned CDR3 sequences along with most-parsimonious VDJ recombination scenarios. A later analysis defined each TCR beta chain by its CDR3 amino acid sequence plus V-gene family, and excluded reads lacking a unique V-gene family. As a way to deal with suspected cross-contamination and a sequencing artifact, a later analysis dropped 450 to 600 nucleotide sequences that were highly shared and had low generation probability. In a later analysis, a clonal expansion index was calculated for each public chain from normalized within-repertoire ranks of inferred template counts. A later analysis computed generation probabilities with a VDJ recombination model fitted to out-of-frame rearrangements, and checked the results against IGoR. A later analysis scored TCR-TCR, TCR-HLA and TCR-CMV co-occurrence with hypergeometric tests, applying a repertoire-size bias correction to TCR pairs. A later analysis estimated false discovery rates by permuting HLA or CMV assignments 20 times. In a later analysis, co-occurring TCRs were grouped using DBSCAN, and TCRdist sequence similarity was added for clustering within HLA-allele-positive subsets. Repertoires with fewer than 30,000 or more than 120,000 public chains were left out of co-occurrence clustering, as were five repertoires with anomalous nucleotide sharing. TCRdb's version of the immuneACCESS table is confined to in-frame rearrangements and falls short of the full clone set. An unresolved V gene accounts for under half of the shortfall where checked; the remainder is of unknown origin. V and J calls and clone size come straight from that table; D and trimming were deduced from the DNA. Recorded for this sample are 130,000 or so clones; 81% of them occurred a single time. Clones ranked in the top ten supply more than 1.5% of the sample.

Of note for this clone: Its antigen is still unknown. No base quality values were provided; no much bigger clone lies one nucleotide off.

The TCR sequence derives from a young man in good health and CMV-seronegative. The sequencing sample was made of PBMCs.

The CDR3 reads CASSLLGGGQETQYF. The DNA reads TGTGCCAGCAGTTTATTGGGGGGTGGTCAAGAGACCCAGTACTTC. Recombination joined TRBV27 with TRBJ2-5; the D gene is possibly TRBD2, with 6 bases matching. The CDR3 measures 15 amino acids from cysteine to phenylalanine. Just the 45-base CDR3 DNA is kept, in frame starting at base 1. The junction carries 11 bases between V and J, which are trimmed by 1 base and 2 bases respectively. Looking up the germline V gene (reference sequence) yields CDR1 MNHEY and CDR2 SMNVEV.